These 32 T cell receptor beta chains were sequenced from one sample in a study of blood T cell repertoires in COVID-19 (dated by TCRdb to the early 2020s). Library prep was done by the immunoSEQ multiplex PCR assay. TCRdb carries this immuneACCESS record with in-frame sequences only. Its versions omit some clonotypes, under half of them owing to an unresolved V gene in the studies checked, with the rest unexplained. The sample table contains just under 30,000 clones; only one count was recorded for 70% to 90% of them. The top ten hold more than 9% of the sample. The specimen sequenced was peripheral blood. These receptors all stem from a human donor in a cohort sampled during active COVID-19.

The V and J genes are TRBV10-3 and TRBJ2-3; 7 bases are shared with TRBD2. Germline V gene lookup returns CDR1 ENHRY and CDR2 SYGVKD. The CDR3 is 14 residues long. V shed 2 bases, J shed 1 base, and the junction held 0 bases outside the gene matches. CDR3 in amino acids: CAISEGGGTDTQYF. The CDR3 bases are TGTGCCATCAGTGAGGGGGGGGGCACAGATACGCAGTATTTT.

The genes are TRBV7-2 and TRBJ1-2; 8 bases line up with TRBD1. After removal of 2 bases from V and 4 bases from J, the junction contained 6 bases not matched to a gene. CDR1 is SGHTA and CDR2 is FQGNSA in the germline V gene. This CDR3 is built from 15 residues. The CDR3 region has the DNA TGTGCCAGCAGCTTACAGGGGGCGCAAGGCTATGGCTACACCTTC. It translates to CASSLQGAQGYGYTF.

CDR3 residues: CASSLWDSSGNTIYF. The CDR3 DNA follows: TGTGCCAGCAGTTTATGGGACAGCTCTGGAAACACCATATATTTT. This sequence joins TRBV28 and TRBJ1-3; D possibly corresponds to TRBD1 (6 bases). The CDR3 is made up of 15 amino acids. Trimming removed 0 bases at V and 0 bases at J, with 6 bases between. The germline V gene has CDR1 MDHEN and CDR2 SYDVKM.

This chain links TRBV5-1 with TRBJ2-5; perhaps TRBD2 as D (8 bases). Germline CDR1 SGHRS, CDR2 YFSETQ. Trimming stripped 9 bases from V and 7 bases from J, with 25 bases between. This CDR3 is built from 15 residues. In DNA form, the CDR3 reads TGCGCCACCCGACGGGAGGGGCAGGGGGACCGGACCCAGTACTTC. It encodes CATRREGQGDRTQYF.

The V and J genes are TRBV12-2 and TRBJ1-5. TRBV12-2 has pseudogene status. The CDR3 has 13 residues. For the CDR3, the DNA is TGTGCAAGTCGCTTAGGGGGGGATCAGCCCCAGCATTTT. As protein: CASRLGGDQPQHF.

This clone has just a few counts. The chain carries TRBV5-6 and TRBJ1-5, with 7 bases identical to TRBD1. V dropped 3 bases and J dropped 9; count of bases not matched to a gene: 6. The CDR3 covers 13 residues. The germline V gene has CDR1 SGHDT and CDR2 YYEEEE. The CDR3 region has the DNA TGTGCCAGCAGCTCACAGGGGCTTCCGCCCCAGCATTTT. This gives the protein CASSSQGLPPQHF.

The chain links TRBV7-2 to TRBJ2-3, with TRBD2 identical over 13 bases. CDR3 length: 15 amino acids. Germline V gene data show CDR1 as SGHTA and CDR2 as FQGNSA. The V gene end was trimmed by 6 bases and the J gene end by 9 bases; junction bases not matched to a gene: 9. The CDR3 region has the DNA TGTGCCAGCAGTCCGACTAGCGGGGGGTTAGACACGCAGTATTTT. It translates to CASSPTSGGLDTQYF.

The chain recombines TRBV4-3 with TRBJ2-7, with a weak D call TRBD2 (5 bases). In germline, CDR1 is LGHNA, CDR2 YSLEER. V lost 1 base, J lost 0 bases, and 10 bases lay in between. CDR3 length: 15 residues. The CDR3 DNA is TGCGCCAGCAGCCAAGGGAGGCAGGACTCCTACGAGCAGTACTTC. This sequence encodes CASSQGRQDSYEQYF.

CDR3 region: CASSSEQGTEAFF. CDR3 nucleotide sequence: TGCGCCAGCAGCTCCGAACAGGGGACTGAAGCTTTCTTT. The V gene is TRBV5-1, the J gene TRBJ1-1; 7 bases match TRBD1. CDR1 SGHRS and CDR2 YFSETQ come from the germline V gene. The CDR3 is 13 amino acids. V was clipped by 3 bases and J by 5 bases; unmatched bases: 4.

This clone showed up just once. The chain recombines TRBV7-3 with TRBJ1-1; 7 bases map to TRBD1. Unmatched junction bases numbered 2, after V lost 3 bases and J lost 4 bases. The CDR3 contains 13 residues. Germline V gene data show CDR1 as SGHTA and CDR2 as FQGTGA. This chain's CDR3 is CASSFQGVTEAFF. In nucleotides, the CDR3 is TGTGCCAGCAGCTTCCAGGGGGTCACTGAAGCTTTCTTT.

The chain recombines TRBV28 with TRBJ1-4, with D perhaps TRBD1 (6 bases). The CDR3 covers 15 residues. Germline V CDR1 and CDR2: MDHEN, SYDVKM. V was pared by 1 base and J by 8 bases, with 14 bases between. The CDR3 sequence: CASSLLRGLGEKLFF. CDR3 DNA: TGTGCCAGCAGTTTATTAAGGGGGTTGGGGGAAAAACTGTTTTTT.

This chain joins TRBV25-1 and TRBJ1-1, with a possible D match to TRBD1 (5 bases). The germline gives CDR1 MGHDK, CDR2 SYGVNS. Trimming took off 3 bases at V and 0 bases at J, with 8 bases between the two ends. The CDR3 spans 14 residues. CDR3 nucleotides: TGTGCCAGCAGTGAGACAGCCATGAACACTGAAGCTTTCTTT. It is translated as CASSETAMNTEAFF.

V gene TRBV10-3 combines with J gene TRBJ1-2; D is unclear. Per the germline V gene, CDR1 is ENHRY and CDR2 is SYGVKD. This CDR3 contains 15 residues. With 6 bases removed from V and 1 base from J, the gap between germline ends came to 15 bases. DNA for the CDR3: TGTGCCATCAGGAAACGACAAGGCATTAACTATGGCTACACCTTC. Translated, it gives CAIRKRQGINYGYTF.

The chain links TRBV2 to TRBJ2-2, with 13 positions matching TRBD2. Trimming cost V 6 bases and J 4 bases; bases outside gene matches: 11. Germline V gives CDR1 SNHLY, CDR2 FYNNEI. This CDR3 region has 18 residues. CDR3 region: CASRGLAGAPPLTGELFF. Here the CDR3 DNA reads TGTGCCAGCAGAGGACTAGCGGGGGCCCCACCCCTCACCGGGGAGCTGTTTTTT.

The chain is built from TRBV28 and TRBJ1-5; TRBD1 matches at 11 bases. From germline, CDR1 is MDHEN and CDR2 SYDVKM. The CDR3 contains 16 residues. J gave up 4 bases and V 7 bases, and 9 bases lay outside the gene matches. The DNA of the CDR3 is TGTGCCAGCAAAGCCTTGGGACAGGGGGGGAATCAGCCCCAGCATTTT. Amino acid sequence: CASKALGQGGNQPQHF.

This clone showed up just once. The V gene is TRBV6-1, the J gene TRBJ2-7, with D uncertain. The V end lost 0 bases, the J end lost 7 bases, and 7 bases lay between the germline ends. The CDR3 length is 12 residues. Per the germline V gene, CDR1 is MNHNS and CDR2 is SASEGT. CDR3 residues: CASSEALGEQYF. CDR3 nucleotide sequence: TGTGCCAGCAGTGAAGCGCTCGGTGAGCAGTACTTC.

CDR3 protein: CASSLSGTGIETQYF. The CDR3 region has the DNA TGTGCCAGCAGCTTAAGTGGGACAGGGATAGAGACCCAGTACTTC. This chain joins TRBV11-2 and TRBJ2-5, with TRBD1 identical over 9 bases. In germline, CDR1 is SGHAT, CDR2 FQNNGV. The V segment lost 2 bases and the J segment 4 bases; nucleotides outside the gene matches: 5. This CDR3 is 15 amino acids long.

The table lists this clone with a count of one. The J gene is TRBJ2-7, the V gene TRBV7-9, with D perhaps TRBD2 (6 bases). The germline V gene encodes CDR1 SEHNR and CDR2 FQNEAQ (reference sequence). The CDR3 has 14 amino acids. V was trimmed by 1 base and J by 2 bases, leaving 9 bases between them. The chain's CDR3 is CASSLGGGPYEQYF. CDR3 DNA sequence: TGTGCCAGCAGCTTAGGTGGAGGGCCCTACGAGCAGTACTTC.

The chain combines TRBV4-2 with TRBJ1-4; unclear D gene. The CDR3 covers 16 residues. Germline V gene sequence: CDR1 LGHNA, CDR2 YNFKEQ. The V and J ends lost 4 bases and 4 bases respectively, with 16 bases between them. The CDR3 DNA reads as TGTGCCAGCAGCCTGCTGGGCCAGGCGATTAATGAAAAACTGTTTTTT. This encodes CASSLLGQAINEKLFF.

This rearrangement joins TRBV27 to TRBJ1-5; 9 nucleotides line up with TRBD1. CDR1 and CDR2 (germline): MNHEY, SMNVEV (reference sequence). There are 16 residues in the CDR3. The trim removed 2 bases at V and 2 bases at J, leaving 4 bases unmatched. The CDR3 bases are TGTGCCAGCAGTTTAGGGACAGGGTCGGGCAATCAGCCCCAGCATTTT. Its protein product is CASSLGTGSGNQPQHF.

The genes are TRBV6-5 and TRBJ1-4; D uncertain. The CDR3 runs to 16 residues. Trimming removed 2 bases from V and 0 bases from J, with 10 bases in between. Germline V lookup: CDR1 MNHEY, CDR2 SVGAGI. In nucleotides, the CDR3 is TGTGCCAGCAGTTACAAACCACCAGCAACTAATGAAAAACTGTTTTTT. Translated: CASSYKPPATNEKLFF.

The table lists this clone with a few counts. This chain links TRBV28 with TRBJ1-5; 8 bases match TRBD1. There are 15 residues in the CDR3. Germline loops: CDR1 MDHEN, CDR2 SYDVKM. V lost 3 bases to trimming and J lost 2 bases; unmatched junction nucleotides: 3. For the CDR3, the DNA is TGTGCCAGCAGTTTCCCGGACAGGGGCAATCAGCCCCAGCATTTT. This translates into CASSFPDRGNQPQHF.

The chain is built from TRBV2 and TRBJ1-1, with D possibly TRBD1 on 6 matching bases. There are 12 residues in the CDR3. Germline V lookup: CDR1 SNHLY, CDR2 FYNNEI. V lost 6 bases, J lost 1 base, and 6 bases lay in between. CDR3 coding DNA: TGTGCCAGCAGGACAGGGAACACTGAAGCTTTCTTT. This translates into CASRTGNTEAFF.

The chain combines TRBV24-1 with TRBJ1-6, with D uncertain. V was cut by 4 bases and J by 7 bases, with 7 bases left in between. The CDR3 consists of 13 residues. Looked up from germline, CDR1 is KGHDR and CDR2 is SFDVKD. CDR3 loop: CATSDVGNSPLHF. DNA of the CDR3: TGTGCCACCAGTGACGTCGGGAATTCACCCCTCCACTTT.

The rearrangement links TRBV4-1 to TRBJ2-3; 8 nucleotides match TRBD2. The CDR3 totals 16 residues. V lost 4 bases and J lost 4; bases outside the gene matches: 10. Germline CDR1 and CDR2: MGHRA and YSYEKL. The CDR3 bases are TGCGCCAGCAGCCCTCGGGTTAGCGGGACCTCAGATACGCAGTATTTT. It encodes CASSPRVSGTSDTQYF.

The J gene is TRBJ1-5, the V gene TRBV3-1 (or the pseudogene TRBV3-2); the D gene is possibly TRBD1 (6 bases). V gave up 0 bases and J gave up 3 bases, with 12 bases separating them. CDR1 is LGHDT, CDR2 YNNKEL, per germline (reference sequence). The CDR3 spans 16 residues. The CDR3 loop reads CASSQEQGSDNQPQHF. CDR3 nucleotide sequence: TGTGCCAGCAGCCAAGAACAGGGATCTGACAATCAGCCCCAGCATTTT.

The J gene is TRBJ2-5, the V gene TRBV2; TRBD2 aligns across 9 bases. This CDR3 is built from 14 residues. J lost 4 bases, V lost 3 bases, and 3 bases had no gene match. Germline assignment: CDR1 SNHLY and CDR2 FYNNEI. The CDR3 loop is CASSDRGLAETQYF. The CDR3 DNA follows: TGTGCCAGCAGTGATCGGGGACTAGCAGAGACCCAGTACTTC.

The sample holds a few counts of this clone. The V and J genes are TRBV28 and TRBJ2-7, with 8 bases that match TRBD1. With 1 base clipped from V and 4 bases from J, the junction kept 6 bases outside the gene matches. The CDR3 has 15 amino acids. Germline CDR1 MDHEN, CDR2 SYDVKM. CDR3 region: CASSLSPGGSYEQYF. The CDR3 DNA reads TGTGCCAGCAGTTTATCTCCAGGGGGCTCATACGAGCAGTACTTC. Complete variable domain (other parts from reference TRBV28 and TRBJ2-7): DVKVTQSSRYLVKRTGEKVFLECVQDMDHENMFWYRQDPGLGLRLIYFSYDVKMKEKGDIPEGYSVSREKKERFSLILESASTNQTSMYLCASSLSPGGSYEQYFGPGTRLTVT.

This clone was seen a handful of times. This chain uses TRBV18 with TRBJ2-5; D ambiguous. V lost 4 bases and J 5 bases, leaving 8 bases between the germline ends. CDR1 and CDR2 (germline): KGHSH, LQKENI. The CDR3 spans 12 residues. The CDR3 sequence: CASSHWAETQYF. CDR3 in DNA: TGTGCCAGCTCACATTGGGCGGAGACCCAGTACTTC.

The gene calls are TRBV5-1 and TRBJ2-3; 13 nucleotides match TRBD2. Germline CDR1 is SGHRS and CDR2 is YFSETQ. J gave up 4 bases and V 4 bases, and 9 bases lay outside the gene matches. There are 17 residues in the CDR3. The CDR3 region has the DNA TGCGCCAGCAGCCGCCTAACTAGCGGGGGGGCCTCAGATACGCAGTATTTT. This encodes CASSRLTSGGASDTQYF.

This clone was seen a single time. The V gene is TRBV12-3 or TRBV12-4, the J gene TRBJ2-7; D possibly corresponds to TRBD1 (6 bases). Deletions cut 5 bases from V and 6 bases from J, with 11 bases between. The CDR3 consists of 12 residues. The CDR3 coding sequence is TGTGCCAGCAGTCGAGGGGGTGGCGAGCAGTACTTC. It is translated as CASSRGGGEQYF.

CDR3 nucleotides: TGTGCCAGCAGTTACGCGTCAGGTCCTGAAAAACTGTTTTTT. Its protein product is CASSYASGPEKLFF. V and J are TRBV6-5 and TRBJ1-4; D is uncertain. Per germline, CDR1 MNHEY and CDR2 SVGAGI. Between the trimmed V and J ends, which lost 2 bases and 7 bases, there was a span of 11 bases. The CDR3 has 14 residues.